These 31 T cell receptor beta chains originate from one sample sequenced in a study of molecular identifiers for immune sequencing clone quantification (dated by TCRdb to 2017 to 2018). The library was generated by PCR. Sequencing took place on an Illumina HiSeq 4000. TCRdb reran the public reads through fastp at Q25 and MiXCR, keeping productive beta chains. Each record represents a unique CDR3 protein, reported with the most common genes and DNA among its rows. The sample records 40,000 to 45,000 distinct CDR3 sequences, approximately 21% of which are singletons. The top ten clonotypes cover approximately 1.1% of the sample. Sequenced sample: naive CD8+ T cells from blood, with Jurkat cell RNA spiked in. The meaning of the sample's cell subset or site label: FACS-sorted CD8+CD4-CCR7+CD45RA+ naive T cells. The receptors were sampled from a human donor in good health. Some libraries in this study had Jurkat cell RNA spiked in.

This clonotype was detected many times. The gene calls are TRBV7-9 and TRBJ2-5; TRBD2 agrees at 11 bases. The CDR3 contains 16 residues. The V gene end was trimmed by 3 bases and the J gene end by 6 bases; junction bases not matched to a gene: 9. Germline CDR1 SEHNR, CDR2 FQNEAQ (reference sequence). The CDR3, as DNA: TGTGCCAGCAGCTTTACAACTAGCGGGGGAATAAAGACCCAGTACTTC. Its protein product is CASSFTTSGGIKTQYF.

This clonotype has ten or more counts. This chain joins TRBV30 and TRBJ2-7; 9 bases match TRBD2. The CDR3 is made up of 11 amino acids. Germline V CDR1 and CDR2: GTSNPN, SVGIG (reference sequence). V shed 8 bases and J 6 bases; nucleotides not matched to a gene: 5. For the CDR3, the DNA is TGTGCCGGGGCTAGCGGGGCCGAGCAGTACTTC. Translated: CAGASGAEQYF.

This clonotype was recorded many times. The chain employs TRBV4-1 and TRBJ2-2; perhaps TRBD2 as D (5 bases). Germline values: CDR1 MGHRA, CDR2 YSYEKL. Trimming pared 5 bases from V and 1 base from J, leaving 11 bases between. The CDR3 sequence is 15 residues long. In DNA, the CDR3 is TGCGCCAGCAGCGAAGGACTTTTGAACACCGGGGAGCTGTTTTTT. Protein product: CASSEGLLNTGELFF.

The sample holds many counts of this clonotype. The rearrangement joins TRBV7-8 to TRBJ2-5, with 7 positions matching TRBD2. Germline-derived CDR1 and CDR2 are SGHVS and FQNEAQ. The CDR3 consists of 18 residues. V lost 2 bases and J lost 1; bases outside the gene matches: 13. The CDR3 loop reads CASSLWAGVPHIQETQYF. The DNA for the CDR3 is TGTGCCAGCAGCTTATGGGCGGGGGTGCCCCACATCCAAGAGACCCAGTACTTC.

This clonotype has a count of ten or more. As DNA, the CDR3 is TGTGCCAGCAGCTTAGGTCTAGTGGGACAGCTGGGGTACGAGCAGTACTTC. Translated: CASSLGLVGQLGYEQYF. The chain links TRBV7-6 to TRBJ2-7, with TRBD1 identical over 7 bases. Germline CDR1 is SGHVS and CDR2 is FNYEAQ. This CDR3 contains 17 residues. V lost 1 base and J lost 4; bases outside the gene matches: 13.

In its sample, this clonotype ranks as medium-sized. J is TRBJ2-4 and V is TRBV20-1; no definite D call. V lost 4 bases, J lost 5 bases, and 6 bases lay in between. Germline V CDR1 and CDR2: DFQATT, SNEGSKA (reference sequence). This CDR3 is 11 amino acids long. The CDR3: CSAIDQNIQYF. Written as DNA, the CDR3 is TGCAGTGCTATTGACCAAAACATTCAGTACTTC.

Many counts were recorded for this clonotype. This chain links TRBV7-2 with TRBJ2-7; D is unresolved. Germline CDR1 and CDR2: SGHTA and FQGNSA. Trimming took off 5 bases at V and 2 bases at J, with 16 bases between the two ends. The length of the CDR3 is 15 residues. CDR3 coding DNA: TGTGCCAGCAGCCCGCCCGACGGCGGTACCTACGAGCAGTACTTC. This encodes CASSPPDGGTYEQYF.

The rearrangement joins TRBV11-2 to TRBJ2-1, with no clear D. Germline lookup yields CDR1 SGHAT and CDR2 FQNNGV. The V gene lost 1 base and the J gene lost 8 bases, with 9 bases spanning the gap. The CDR3 has 13 residues. The CDR3 here is CASSLVQWDEQFF. CDR3 bases: TGTGCCAGCAGCTTAGTTCAGTGGGATGAGCAGTTCTTC.

This clonotype is judged medium-sized (0.01 to 0.1%). The chain joins TRBV29-1 to TRBJ2-3, with D tentatively TRBD1 (5 bases). The length of the CDR3 is 19 residues. Trimming shortened V by 0 bases and J by 0 bases, and 22 bases separated the two germline ends. Looked up from germline, CDR1 is SQVTM and CDR2 is ANQGSEA. The CDR3 sequence is CSVEDLLDETEKSTDTQYF. CDR3 DNA sequence: TGCAGCGTTGAAGACCTCCTCGATGAGACAGAGAAGAGCACAGATACGCAGTATTTT.

Many counts were recorded for this clonotype. The DNA of the CDR3 is TGTGCCACCAGGGGGCTAGGCGCGGCCAAAAACATTCAGTACTTC. As protein: CATRGLGAAKNIQYF. The V gene is TRBV25-1, the J gene TRBJ2-4, with 8 bases matching TRBD1. J lost 1 base, V lost 10 bases, and 9 bases had no gene match. Germline assignment: CDR1 MGHDK and CDR2 SYGVNS. The CDR3 is 15 residues long.

This clonotype was counted a single time. It may be a read error: a sequence one base away is much more abundant. The chain uses TRBV7-9 and TRBJ1-1; perhaps TRBD1 as D (5 bases). Trimming removed 5 bases from V and 4 bases from J, with 17 bases in between. The length of the CDR3 is 15 residues. Germline CDR1 and CDR2: SEHNR and FQNEAQ (reference sequence). CDR3 nucleotides: TGTGCCAGCAGCCTCGAGGGGCCGGGGAGCACTGAAGCTTTCTTT. This translates into CASSLEGPGSTEAFF.

This clonotype was found a few times. A much larger clone lies a single base off, so this may be a read error. The chain joins TRBV9 to TRBJ2-6; unclear D gene. From germline, CDR1 is SGDLS and CDR2 YYNGEE. The CDR3 spans 15 residues. V dropped 3 bases and J dropped 1 base, with 8 bases sitting between them. CDR3 sequence reads: CASSAVGSGANVLTF. CDR3 nucleotides: TGTGCCAGCAGCGCAGTAGGGTCTGGGGCCAACGTCCTGACTTTC.

The genes are TRBV4-3 and TRBJ1-1; D is unresolved. Germline V gives CDR1 LGHNA, CDR2 YSLEER. V shed 4 bases and J shed 2 bases, with 8 bases lying between them. There are 13 residues in the CDR3. For the CDR3, the DNA is TGCGCCAGCAGCCCGTCGACCAACACTGAAGCTTTCTTT. Its translation is CASSPSTNTEAFF.

This clonotype has a count of ten or more. V and J are TRBV6-2 or TRBV6-3 and TRBJ2-6; D is unresolved. V shed 6 bases and J shed 4 bases, with 13 bases lying between them. The CDR3 length is 15 residues. Germline V gene data show CDR1 as MNHEY and CDR2 as SVGEGT. The CDR3, as DNA: TGTGCCAGCAGCCCCTATGAAATGGGGGCCAACGTCCTGACTTTC. Protein product: CASSPYEMGANVLTF.

This clonotype occurred many times. V gene TRBV29-1 combines with J gene TRBJ2-7; tentatively, D is TRBD1 (5 bases). This CDR3 contains 12 residues. V was cut by 6 bases and J by 3 bases, with 12 bases left in between. Looked up from germline, CDR1 is SQVTM and CDR2 is ANQGSEA. The CDR3 reads CSVLTDIYEQYF. Here the CDR3 DNA reads TGCAGCGTCCTGACAGATATCTACGAGCAGTACTTC.

This clonotype was counted ten times or more. The genes are TRBV13 and TRBJ1-1; D not certain. The CDR3 has 12 amino acids. CDR1 PRHDT and CDR2 FYEKMQ come from the germline V gene (reference sequence). Trimming took 2 bases from V and 8 from J, leaving 9 bases between them. CDR3 nucleotide sequence: TGTGCCAGCAGCTTAATGCGCAGGGAAGCTTTCTTT. Protein product: CASSLMRREAFF.

This clonotype was recorded a few times. This may arise from a read error, as a much more abundant clone is one base away. The chain uses TRBV5-4 and TRBJ2-3, with D perhaps matching TRBD2 (5 bases). Germline V lookup: CDR1 SGHNT, CDR2 YYREEE (reference sequence). V was shortened by 9 bases and J by 0 bases, with 26 bases between the two germline ends. The CDR3 consists of 18 residues. The CDR3 DNA follows: TGTGCCACAAATAGGCCAGCTACGCGTAGGACTAGCACAGATACGCAGTATTTT. Its protein is CATNRPATRRTSTDTQYF.

This clonotype appeared a few times. Relative to the germline gene, one junction end is altered; a read error may explain this. The chain joins TRBV5-3 to TRBJ2-3; D uncertain. TRBV5-3 is noted as an ORF with a role that remains uncertain. The CDR3 consists of 14 residues. In DNA form, the CDR3 reads TGTGCCAGCAGCTTGGACGGGTCCACAGATACGCAGTATTTT. Amino acids: CASSLDGSTDTQYF.

This clonotype showed up many times. The chain is built from TRBV20-1 and TRBJ1-3; tentatively, D is TRBD1 (6 bases). The ends were cut back, 5 bases at V and 4 bases at J, with 18 bases in the middle. The CDR3 runs 15 residues. The germline V gene has CDR1 DFQATT and CDR2 SNEGSKA (reference sequence). The CDR3, as DNA: TGCAGTGCTGGGAAGGGGGGCGGCTCGGGAAACACCATATATTTT. Its protein is CSAGKGGGSGNTIYF.

The table lists this clonotype with many counts. The chain recombines TRBV11-3 with TRBJ2-1; 14 nucleotides line up with TRBD2. After removal of 5 bases from V and 5 bases from J, the junction contained 5 bases not matched to a gene. The CDR3 has 16 residues. Germline CDR1 and CDR2: SGHNT and YENEEA. CDR3 loop: CASSEGLAGVHNEQFF. DNA for the CDR3: TGTGCCAGCAGCGAGGGACTAGCGGGAGTTCACAATGAGCAGTTCTTC.

In its sample, this clonotype was seen many times. The chain couples TRBV4-1 to TRBJ2-7, with D tentatively TRBD1 (5 bases). This CDR3 has 12 amino acids. Germline CDR1 and CDR2: MGHRA and YSYEKL. With 8 bases removed from V and 5 bases from J, the gap between germline ends came to 13 bases. CDR3 bases: TGCGCCAGCTCCCATATAGGGGACGAGCAGTACTTC. This translates into CASSHIGDEQYF.

This clonotype was found many times. The genes are TRBV7-8 and TRBJ2-3, with 10 nucleotides matching TRBD2. CDR3 length: 19 residues. Germline assignment: CDR1 SGHVS and CDR2 FQNEAQ. V lost 7 bases and J lost 0; bases outside the gene matches: 16. The CDR3, as DNA: TGTGCCAGCAAGCTATTCGCCGGCACTAGCGGGGTGAGCACAGATACGCAGTATTTT. This encodes CASKLFAGTSGVSTDTQYF.

The table lists this clonotype with many counts. The rearrangement uses TRBV27 and TRBJ2-3; no firm D call. CDR3 size: 13 residues. V was cut by 0 bases and J by 4 bases, with 5 bases left in between. The V gene's germline CDR1 is MNHEY and CDR2 SMNVEV (reference sequence). The CDR3 bases are TGTGCCAGCAGTTTATCGAGCCCAGATACGCAGTATTTT. Encoded protein: CASSLSSPDTQYF.

Concerning this clonotype: The conserved phenylalanine or tryptophan is not found at the CDR3 terminus, so this likely reflects a read error. The chain employs TRBV7-9 and TRBJ2-6, with unresolved D. Germline V gene lookup returns CDR1 SEHNR and CDR2 FQNEAQ (reference sequence). V was cut by 5 bases and J by 0 bases, with 11 bases left in between. The CDR3 is 16 amino acids. The CDR3 sequence: CASSPGVLSGANVLTL. The CDR3 DNA reads as TGTGCCAGCAGCCCCGGCGTCCTCTCTGGGGCCAACGTCCTGACTCTC.

There are many counts of this clonotype. The V call is TRBV30, the J call TRBJ2-7; D is undetermined. The CDR3 totals 12 residues. The germline V and J ends were trimmed by 0 bases and 0 bases, with 3 bases remaining between them. Per germline, CDR1 GTSNPN and CDR2 SVGIG (reference sequence). The CDR3 DNA is TGTGCCTGGAGTGTTGACTCCTACGAGCAGTACTTC. Amino acid sequence: CAWSVDSYEQYF.

This clonotype was seen ten or more times. J is TRBJ1-1 and V is TRBV6-2 or TRBV6-3; 7 nucleotides agree with TRBD1. Germline V lookup: CDR1 MNHEY, CDR2 SVGEGT. CDR3 length equals 13 residues. After removal of 6 bases from V and 7 bases from J, the junction contained 8 bases not matched to a gene. The CDR3 DNA sequence: TGTGCCAGCAGAACAATGGGACAGAATGAAGCTTTCTTT. Its translation is CASRTMGQNEAFF.

This clonotype occurred many times. The rearrangement links TRBV19 to TRBJ2-1; D not certain. Germline values: CDR1 LNHDA, CDR2 SQIVND (reference sequence). The CDR3 is 16 residues long. Trimming left V 3 bases short and J 0 bases short, with 12 bases between. The CDR3 bases are TGTGCCAGTAGTATGGCAGCCCAAAGCTCCTACAATGAGCAGTTCTTC. Translated: CASSMAAQSSYNEQFF.

This clonotype was counted ten times or more. The rearrangement joins TRBV6-2 or TRBV6-3 to TRBJ2-2, with 7 positions matching TRBD1. Per the germline V gene, CDR1 is MNHEY and CDR2 is SVGEGT. The CDR3 is 15 residues long. V shed 4 bases and J 2 bases; nucleotides not matched to a gene: 4. CDR3 in DNA: TGTGCCAGCAGTTGGGGACAGACAAACACCGGGGAGCTGTTTTTT. Translated, it gives CASSWGQTNTGELFF.

Many counts were recorded for this clonotype. CDR3 coding DNA: TGTGCCAGCAGTTTATCGTTCTTGGTGAACACTGAAGCTTTCTTT. Translation gives CASSLSFLVNTEAFF. This chain links TRBV27 with TRBJ1-1; no definite D call. V lost 0 bases to trimming and J lost 0 bases, with 8 bases between them. Germline CDR1 is MNHEY and CDR2 is SMNVEV (reference sequence). This CDR3 region has 15 residues.

This clonotype has ten or more counts. The chain is built from TRBV30 and TRBJ2-7; 9 bases match TRBD2. The junction had 10 bases not matched to a gene; V was cut back by 4 bases and J by 6 bases. Per the germline V gene, CDR1 is GTSNPN and CDR2 is SVGIG (reference sequence). This CDR3 is built from 14 residues. CDR3 DNA: TGTGCCTGGACTAGCGGGAATCCCTTGGGCGAGCAGTACTTC. Amino acids: CAWTSGNPLGEQYF.

Many counts were recorded for this clonotype. At one end the junction does not follow the germline gene, possibly because of a read error. The rearrangement uses TRBV12-3 or TRBV12-4 and TRBJ2-2, with a possible D match to TRBD2 (5 bases). The CDR3 contains 14 residues. Written as DNA, the CDR3 is TGTGCCAGCAGTTTGAGGCGGAACACCGGGGAGCTGTTGTTT. It yields the protein CASSLRRNTGELLF.